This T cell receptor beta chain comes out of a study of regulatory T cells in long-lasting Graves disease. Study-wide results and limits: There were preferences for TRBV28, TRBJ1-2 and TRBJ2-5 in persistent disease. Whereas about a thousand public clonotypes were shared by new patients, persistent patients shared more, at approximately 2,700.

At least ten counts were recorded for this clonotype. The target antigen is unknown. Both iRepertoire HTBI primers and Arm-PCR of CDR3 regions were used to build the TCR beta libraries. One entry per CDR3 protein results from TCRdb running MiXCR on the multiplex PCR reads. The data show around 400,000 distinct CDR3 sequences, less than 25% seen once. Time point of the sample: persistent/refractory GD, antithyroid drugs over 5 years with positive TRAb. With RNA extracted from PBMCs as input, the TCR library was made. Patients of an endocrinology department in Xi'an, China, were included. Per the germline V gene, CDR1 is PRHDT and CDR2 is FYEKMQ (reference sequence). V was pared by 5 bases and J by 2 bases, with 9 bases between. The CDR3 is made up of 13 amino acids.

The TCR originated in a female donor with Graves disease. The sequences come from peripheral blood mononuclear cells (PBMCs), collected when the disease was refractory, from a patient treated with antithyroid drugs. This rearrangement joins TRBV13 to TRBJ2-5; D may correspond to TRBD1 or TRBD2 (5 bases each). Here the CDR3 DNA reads TGTGCCAGCAGCAGAGGGGATCAAGAGACCCAGTACTTC. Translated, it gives CASSRGDQETQYF.